This paragraph covers one T cell receptor (beta chain) sequence. The antigen is undetermined. 60 Vbeta and 13 Jbeta primers were used in PCR. Generated by immunoSEQ multiplex PCR, the TCRdb table keeps only in-frame clones and is missing some. The table counts 45,000 to 60,000 clones; about 2.5% lies in the top ten. This entry comes from a study of cytomegalovirus exposure and HLA in healthy donors. General observations from the study: When analyzed later, a missense DCLRE1C variant was found to be linked to TCR beta V- and J-gene trimming.

The CDR3 has 15 amino acids. Unmatched junction bases numbered 8, after V lost 1 base and J lost 7 bases. Germline CDR1 reads MNHNS; CDR2 reads SASEGT. This receptor was taken from a female donor in good health and CMV-seronegative. The chain is built from TRBV6-1 and TRBJ1-2, with 8 bases aligning to TRBD1. The sequencing input was PBMCs. The CDR3 DNA reads TGTGCCAGCAGTGAAGGCCAGGGGGCGCGTGTTGGCTACACCTTC. This codes for CASSEGQGARVGYTF.